This T cell receptor beta chain was recovered during a study of identical twins. V was cut by 6 bases and J by 5 bases, with 19 bases left in between. Germline CDR1 reads LGHNA; CDR2 reads YNFKEQ. CDR3 size: 15 residues. A universal primer site was created by template switching, with the cDNA bearing unique molecular identifiers. TCRdb recomputed calls from the 5' RACE reads with MiXCR, one row per CDR3 protein. There are about 1.7 million distinct CDR3 sequences in the sample; more than 30% occur only once, and approximately 0.29% lies in the top ten. Everyone who donated was a healthy Caucasian. This clonotype came up a few times.

The gene calls are TRBV4-2 and TRBJ1-2; a weak D match, TRBD1 (5 bases). This receptor was obtained from a newborn girl in good health. The sample taken for sequencing was cord blood. The DNA of the CDR3 is TGTGCCAGCAGTCAGGACTCGGGACTGCTGTATGGCTACACCTTC. This translates into CASSQDSGLLYGYTF.